This TCR beta chain was sequenced in a study of spatial heterogeneity in lung cancer. The CDR3 runs 12 residues. The V and J ends lost 5 bases and 1 base respectively, with 6 bases between them. Germline V CDR1 and CDR2: MDHEN, SYDVKM. Every TCR cDNA molecule bore its own unique molecular identifier. TCRdb reanalysed the 5' RACE reads using MiXCR and keeps one entry per CDR3 protein. The table has more than 45,000 distinct CDR3 sequences, approximately 5.3% seen once; the top ten hold over 8.5%. This clonotype was seen ten or more times. Time point reported: sample taken at primary tumor resection. Unsorted samples of tumor, nontumor lung or frozen PBMC had their whole RNA sequenced.

The input for sequencing was PBMCs, taken at surgery. The TCR comes from a male donor with early-stage non-small cell lung cancer. The V gene is TRBV28, the J gene TRBJ2-7; D is uncertain. CDR3 loop: CASSRRSYEQYF. The CDR3 bases are TGTGCCAGCAGTCGACGGTCCTACGAGCAGTACTTC.